The rows below give T cell receptor beta chains drawn from one sample of a study of response to subunit inactivated influenza vaccine. MiXCR, run by TCRdb on the RT-PCR reads, gives a single entry per CDR3 protein. The sample yields around 570,000 distinct CDR3 sequences, approximately 7.7% seen once. This specimen was PBMCs from blood, taken approximately 25 months after vaccination. These receptors all stem from a man aged 50 to 69 who received an inactivated influenza vaccine. Both conserved end residues are part of each CDR3.

V gene	J gene	CDR3 protein
TRBV4-2	TRBJ2-1	CASSDRGSSYNEQFF
TRBV10-3	TRBJ1-5	CAISPDKNQPQHF
TRBV19	TRBJ2-7	CASSRPGLADEQYF
TRBV28	TRBJ2-1	CASSKRTLLSSYNEQFF
TRBV5-5	TRBJ2-1	CASSLYAAYNEQFF
TRBV30	TRBJ2-5	CAWRQGASGETQYF
TRBV9	TRBJ1-2	CASSVWTGVNYGYTF
TRBV3-1	TRBJ2-1	CASSQGRLAAPNEQFF
TRBV6-7	TRBJ2-3	CASSYSMQVARYTDTQYF
TRBV28	TRBJ2-1	CASSLPQINEQFF
TRBV5-5	TRBJ2-7	CASSLTGAFSYEQYF
TRBV9	TRBJ2-5	CASSVGPKETQYF
TRBV7-3	TRBJ2-1	CARCFSSGGYKSSYNEQFF
TRBV20-1	TRBJ2-2	CSAAAGGLLFGELFF
TRBV7-9	TRBJ2-5	CASSLGSGAIQETQYF
TRBV5-1	TRBJ2-7	CASPRATYEQYF
TRBV18	TRBJ2-5	CASSPGLAGTQETQYF
TRBV6-2/TRBV6-3	TRBJ2-1	CASSYVAGRSSVEQFF
TRBV7-6	TRBJ2-1	CASSLRMGVGNEQFF
TRBV5-1	TRBJ2-2	CASSLALAGGPWTGELFF
TRBV7-2	TRBJ2-7	CASRLTSGPYEQYF
TRBV3-1	TRBJ2-1	CASSLQTGTRNEQFF
TRBV5-1	TRBJ2-5	CASSLAGGSLETQYF
TRBV5-4	TRBJ2-3	CASSAWDRGADTQYF
TRBV10-3	TRBJ2-6	CASLSWGEGIGANVLTF
TRBV7-6	TRBJ2-3	CASSSGQATDTQYF
TRBV12-3/TRBV12-4	TRBJ1-2	CASRPGGSGGYTF
TRBV12-3/TRBV12-4	TRBJ2-5	CASPLAWETQYF
TRBV18	TRBJ2-7	CASSPGGQGSEQYF
TRBV4-2	TRBJ2-5	CASSQDRQGGQETQYF
TRBV29-1	TRBJ1-1	CSVTWLGTEAFF
TRBV5-1	TRBJ2-3	CASSLDPLPGRVSDTQYF
TRBV6-4	TRBJ2-2	CASSENMDTGELFF
TRBV6-5	TRBJ2-1	CASSYAGRVNEQFF
TRBV9	TRBJ1-6	CASSALTGKSSPLHF
TRBV2	TRBJ2-7	CASNGQGLYEQYF
TRBV5-4	TRBJ2-3	CASSLSPPGTQYF
TRBV29-1	TRBJ2-1	CSGGLAADEQFF
TRBV7-8	TRBJ2-5	CASSQTGSVETQYF
TRBV20-1	TRBJ2-5	CSARDYILTQYF
TRBV5-1	TRBJ1-2	CASSPIPSEPYGYTF
TRBV20-1	TRBJ2-7	CSATDNSYEQYF
TRBV7-9	TRBJ2-3	CASSPEADPSTDTQYF
TRBV7-2	TRBJ2-5	CASSLKVAVQGTQYF
TRBV6-1	TRBJ2-7	CASRPGARYEQYF
TRBV27	TRBJ2-3	CASSPRQAGQDTQYF
TRBV11-3	TRBJ2-1	CASSLDLAEARRRNEQFF
TRBV6-2/TRBV6-3	TRBJ2-7	CASSSSLIGANNEQYF
TRBV7-2	TRBJ2-1	CATSLADRIYNEQFF
TRBV7-3	TRBJ2-3	CASSLGTGEDTQYF
TRBV20-1	TRBJ2-7	CSATSPGTSVLSYEQYF
TRBV6-4	TRBJ2-3	CASSPNRIGSTDTQYF
TRBV6-2/TRBV6-3	TRBJ2-1	CASSYQGPTYNEQFF
TRBV20-1	TRBJ1-2	CSASSGYGYTF
TRBV7-6	TRBJ2-7	CASSFLQGSYEQYF
TRBV7-2	TRBJ2-7	CASRHPPGIEQYF
TRBV28	TRBJ1-2	CASSPANYGYTF
TRBV6-2/TRBV6-3	TRBJ2-7	CASRNPGRSYEQYF
TRBV20-1	TRBJ2-2	CSASREGWTGELFF
TRBV11-2	TRBJ2-5	CASSLVPAQETQYF